This T cell receptor beta chain originates from a study of blood T cell repertoires in COVID-19. Only one count was recorded for this clone. Profiling relied on immunoSEQ multiplex PCR, and the TCRdb table lists in-frame clones only, not all of them. Of under 70,000 clones in the sample, roughly 78% were seen once. With 5 bases clipped from V and 5 bases from J, the junction kept 9 bases outside the gene matches. The CDR3 extends over 15 amino acids. Germline V gene sequence: CDR1 LNHDA, CDR2 SQIVND (reference sequence). The receptor was derived from a human donor in a cohort sampled during active COVID-19. The sample taken for sequencing was peripheral blood. The V call is TRBV19, the J call TRBJ1-2; 9 bases fit TRBD1. In DNA, the CDR3 is TGTGCCAGTAGTCCGCGGACAGGGGTTGGGTATGGCTACACCTTC. As protein: CASSPRTGVGYGYTF.